A selection of T cell receptor beta chains follows, all from one sample in a study of T cell responses to AZD1222 COVID-19 vaccine. Profiling relied on immunoSEQ multiplex PCR, and the TCRdb table lists in-frame clones only, not all of them. The data hold tens of thousands of clones, with 80% to 90% observed a single time. The sequences come from peripheral blood, collected 28 days after the second AZD1222 dose. These receptors were collected from an adult who received the AZD1222 COVID-19 vaccine. CDR3s include the opening cysteine and the closing phenylalanine or tryptophan. Each record gives: D gene, clone size, J gene, V gene, CDR3 protein, CDR3 DNA. D genes are given only for firm matches. Clone sizes are given selectively: once, few, many, or a class where the clone is expanded.

- | - | TRBJ2-3 | TRBV6-6 | CASSYSSGSTDTQYF | TGTGCCAGCAGTTACTCTTCGGGGAGCACAGATACGCAGTATTTT
- | - | TRBJ1-3 | TRBV25-1 | CASSEGANSGNTIYF | TGTGCCAGCAGTGAAGGAGCAAACTCTGGAAACACCATATATTTT
- | - | TRBJ1-1 | TRBV5-5 | CASSPGRRGNTEAFF | TGTGCCAGCAGCCCGGGACGCCGGGGGAACACTGAAGCTTTCTTT
- | - | TRBJ1-4 | TRBV6-2/TRBV6-3 | CASSGRTYEKLFF | TGTGCCAGCAGCGGACGAACCTATGAAAAACTGTTTTTT
TRBD1 | few | TRBJ1-5 | TRBV6-1 | CASSEMGQGNQPQHF | TGTGCCAGCAGTGAGATGGGACAGGGAAATCAGCCCCAGCATTTT
TRBD2 | - | TRBJ2-1 | TRBV12-5 | CASGLKLAGGAEQFF | TGTGCTAGTGGTTTGAAACTAGCGGGAGGGGCAGAGCAGTTCTTC
TRBD1 | - | TRBJ1-3 | TRBV10-1 | CASSESTGAGNTIYF | TGCGCCAGCAGTGAGTCGACAGGGGCTGGAAACACCATATATTTT
- | - | TRBJ2-7 | TRBV27 | CASSANEQYF | TGTGCCAGCAGTGCAAACGAGCAGTACTTC
- | - | TRBJ2-7 | TRBV29-1 | CSAAEDTLTYEQYF | TGCAGCGCAGCCGAGGACACACTAACCTACGAGCAGTACTTC
- | few | TRBJ1-6 | TRBV7-9 | CASSLTGDNSPLHF | TGTGCCAGCAGCTTGACGGGGGATAATTCACCCCTCCACTTT
- | once | TRBJ1-3 | TRBV27 | CASSLRGSGNTIYF | TGTGCCAGCAGTTTACGGGGATCCGGAAACACCATATATTTT
TRBD1 | - | TRBJ1-2 | TRBV28 | CASSWGQLYGYTF | TGTGCCAGCAGTTGGGGACAGCTCTATGGCTACACCTTC
TRBD1 | once | TRBJ1-2 | TRBV4-2 | CASSPGGSGNYGYTF | TGTGCCAGCAGCCCAGGGGGGTCGGGGAACTATGGCTACACCTTC
- | - | TRBJ2-7 | TRBV3-1/TRBV3-2 | CASSQVASPLYEQYF | TGTGCCAGCAGCCAAGTGGCGAGCCCCCTCTACGAGCAGTACTTC
TRBD1 | - | TRBJ1-1 | TRBV11-2 | CASSLRAGQGLSFF | TGTGCCAGCAGCTTGAGGGCGGGACAGGGCTTATCTTTCTTT
TRBD2 | - | TRBJ2-5 | TRBV5-4 | CASSLGTSGLQETQYF | TGTGCCAGCAGCCTCGGGACTAGCGGGTTGCAAGAGACCCAGTACTTC
- | once | TRBJ2-7 | TRBV14 | CASSQEPFSSYEQYF | TGTGCCAGCAGCCAAGAACCGTTCAGCTCCTACGAGCAGTACTTC
- | - | TRBJ2-5 | TRBV7-9 | CASSKNREGETQYF | TGTGCCAGCAGCAAAAATAGAGAAGGAGAGACCCAGTACTTC
TRBD2 | - | TRBJ2-5 | TRBV5-1 | CATRPRPAGGTETQYF | TGCGCCACCAGACCCAGGCCGGCGGGAGGGACAGAGACCCAGTACTTC
TRBD1 | - | TRBJ1-4 | TRBV5-1 | CASRPDRGSEKLFF | TGCGCCAGCAGACCGGACAGGGGGAGTGAAAAACTGTTTTTT